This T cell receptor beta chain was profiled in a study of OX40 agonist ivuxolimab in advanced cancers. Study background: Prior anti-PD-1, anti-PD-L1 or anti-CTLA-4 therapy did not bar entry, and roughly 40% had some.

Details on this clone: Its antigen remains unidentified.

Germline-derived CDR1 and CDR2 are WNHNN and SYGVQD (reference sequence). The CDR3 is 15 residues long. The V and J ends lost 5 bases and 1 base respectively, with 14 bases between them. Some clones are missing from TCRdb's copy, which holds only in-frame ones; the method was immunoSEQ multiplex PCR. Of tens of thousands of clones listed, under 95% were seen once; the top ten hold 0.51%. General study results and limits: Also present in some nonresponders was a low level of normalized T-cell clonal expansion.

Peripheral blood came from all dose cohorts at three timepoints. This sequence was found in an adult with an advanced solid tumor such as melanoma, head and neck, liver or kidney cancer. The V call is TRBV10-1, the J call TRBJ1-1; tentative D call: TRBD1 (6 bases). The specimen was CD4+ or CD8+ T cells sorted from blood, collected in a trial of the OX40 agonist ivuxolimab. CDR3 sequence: CASSPGTFGNTEAFF. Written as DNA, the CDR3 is TGCGCCAGCAGTCCCGGGACATTTGGGAACACTGAAGCTTTCTTT.